The rows below give T cell receptor beta chains drawn from one sample of a study of cytomegalovirus exposure and HLA in healthy donors. The table came from immunoSEQ multiplex PCR; TCRdb's copy has only in-frame clones and leaves some out. The top ten clones hold about 6.4% of a sample with about 180,000 clones, almost 80% of them seen once. Sequencing was performed on PBMCs. The origin of the receptors is a man aged 40-50 years in good health and CMV-seropositive. Each CDR3 is given with its conserved first and last residue. The D gene is left open where the match is weak. Clone size, where shown, is once, few, many, or a class for clones that have expanded.

abundance,d_gene,v_gene,j_gene,CDR3nt,CDR3aa
once,.,TRBV7-9,TRBJ2-3,TGTGCCGGTGAAAGGGGAACTAACACAGATACGCAGTATTTT,CAGERGTNTDTQYF
.,.,TRBV6-5,TRBJ1-2,TGTGCCAGCAGTTCCACGGCCAGGGGTCCCTCTGGCTACACCTTC,CASSSTARGPSGYTF
.,TRBD1,TRBV19,TRBJ1-4,TGTGCCAGTAGTGTACAGGGGGCTAATGAAAAACTGTTTTTT,CASSVQGANEKLFF
.,TRBD1,TRBV5-6,TRBJ2-6,TGTGCCAGCAGCTTAAGACAGGGGGTCGGTGGGGCCAACGTCCTGACTTTC,CASSLRQGVGGANVLTF
.,TRBD1,TRBV19,TRBJ2-7,TGTGCCAGTAGCCCCGACAGGGAATATGGGAACGAGCAGTACTTC,CASSPDREYGNEQYF
few,.,TRBV6-5,TRBJ2-7,TGTGCCAGCAGTCCATCTAGGACTTCCTACGAGCAGTACTTC,CASSPSRTSYEQYF
.,TRBD2,TRBV6-1,TRBJ2-1,TGTGCCAGCAGGCCCGGGACTAGCTCCTACAATGAGCAGTTCTTC,CASRPGTSSYNEQFF
.,.,TRBV5-1,TRBJ1-2,TGCGCCAGCAGCTTGCATCAGGGGAATTATGGCTACACCTTC,CASSLHQGNYGYTF
.,.,TRBV11-2,TRBJ2-2,TGTGCCAGCAGCTTAAACGGGGGATCGGGGTTAACCGGGGAGCTGTTTTTT,CASSLNGGSGLTGELFF
once,.,TRBV11-3,TRBJ2-1,TGTGCCAGCAGCTTGCGTGGGGCGCCACAGTATGAGCAGTTCTTC,CASSLRGAPQYEQFF
few,.,TRBV11-2,TRBJ1-6,TGTGCCAGCAGCTTAGAAGTTGAGAATTCACCCCTCCACTTT,CASSLEVENSPLHF
once,.,TRBV29-1,TRBJ2-7,TGCAGCGCCGGACATCCCCCCTACGAGCAGTACTTC,CSAGHPPYEQYF
.,.,TRBV19,TRBJ2-1,TGTGCCAGTACCCCGAGGGGGGGGAGATACAATGAGCAGTTCTTC,CASTPRGGRYNEQFF
.,.,TRBV19,TRBJ1-4,TGTGCCACCTCCGGGACAATTTACGAAAAACTGTTTTTT,CATSGTIYEKLFF
.,TRBD2,TRBV25-1,TRBJ2-3,TGTGCCAGCAGTGCAACTAGCGGGAGGGCCCACGGCACAGATACGCAGTATTTT,CASSATSGRAHGTDTQYF
few,.,TRBV5-1,TRBJ1-1,TGCGCCAGCAGCTTGAACCTGGGGGGGCCGAACACTGAAGCTTTCTTT,CASSLNLGGPNTEAFF
.,TRBD1,TRBV7-8,TRBJ2-7,TGTGCCAGCAGCCCCCGGGACAGGGCGGGCTACGAGCAGTACTTC,CASSPRDRAGYEQYF
.,.,TRBV1,TRBJ1-4,TGCACCAGCAGCCAGCCAGACAGGGTTTACGAAAAACTGTTTTTT,CTSSQPDRVYEKLFF
.,.,TRBV19,TRBJ2-7,TGTGCCAGTACCCCGACCCATTCCCGGGACGAGCAGTACTTC,CASTPTHSRDEQYF
once,.,TRBV9,TRBJ1-1,TGTGCCAGCAGCGGTCACGGGGGGGTTGGTACTGAAGCTTTCTTT,CASSGHGGVGTEAFF
.,TRBD2,TRBV7-8,TRBJ2-3,TGTGCCAGCAGCTTAGGAAATAGCGGGAGGGCCAGGTGGGGAACAGATACGCAGTATTTT,CASSLGNSGRARWGTDTQYF
.,TRBD2,TRBV6-6,TRBJ2-3,TGTGCCAGCAGTTACTCGGTAGCGGGAGCAGATACGCAGTATTTT,CASSYSVAGADTQYF
.,.,TRBV5-1,TRBJ1-2,TGCGCCACCAGATCGACAGCTAACTATGGCTACACCTTC,CATRSTANYGYTF
.,TRBD2,TRBV6-1,TRBJ2-5,TGTGCCAGCAGTAAAGGATCGGGAGGAGGCGAGACCCAGTACTTC,CASSKGSGGGETQYF
few,.,TRBV23-1,TRBJ2-7,TGCGCCAGCAGTCAAGAGAATTCGGTATCCTACGAGCAGTACTTC,CASSQENSVSYEQYF
.,TRBD1,TRBV5-1,TRBJ2-5,TGCGCCAGCAGCCGGGACAGGGGAGAGACCCAGTACTTC,CASSRDRGETQYF
.,TRBD1,TRBV6-1,TRBJ1-1,TGTGCCAGCAGTTCGACAGGGCCGGCTTTCTTT,CASSSTGPAFF
.,TRBD2,TRBV6-1,TRBJ2-7,TGTGCCAGCAAACTAGCGATAAACTCCTACGAGCAGTACTTC,CASKLAINSYEQYF
.,.,TRBV5-1,TRBJ2-3,TGCGCCAGCAGCTTGGACAGACCAAGCACAGATACGCAGTATTTT,CASSLDRPSTDTQYF
.,.,TRBV5-1,TRBJ1-2,TGCGCCAGCAGCAAGTCCACAGGGACCTATGGCTACACCTTC,CASSKSTGTYGYTF
.,.,TRBV13,TRBJ2-6,TGTGCCAGCAGCTTAGCTAGAGTGGCCTCTGGGGCCAACGTCCTGACTTTC,CASSLARVASGANVLTF
.,.,TRBV11-3,TRBJ2-7,TGTGCCAGCGGGTTGACCGGGACCTACGAGCAGTACTTC,CASGLTGTYEQYF